This T cell receptor (beta chain) was sequenced for a study of OX40 agonist ivuxolimab in advanced cancers. Study information: Patients in the trial were receiving intravenous ivuxolimab every 2 weeks, at doses of 0.01 to 10 mg/kg. Findings of the study overall: The CD4+ and CD8+ T cells in the blood had expanded clonally by week 6 at 0.1 to 3.0 mg/kg. Antigen specificity was not determined for the expanded peripheral T cells.

Clones were read by immunoSEQ multiplex PCR, and TCRdb kept only the in-frame ones, dropping some. Among 55,000 to 85,000 clones, nearly 90% were seen once, and the ten largest hold under 1.5%. In the case of this clone: Antigen specificity is unknown.

In germline, CDR1 is MNHEY, CDR2 SMNVEV (reference sequence). V dropped 5 bases and J dropped 2 bases, with 12 bases sitting between them. CDR3 length: 14 residues. The V call is TRBV27, the J call TRBJ1-1; the D gene is possibly TRBD1 (6 bases). The receptor comes from an adult with an advanced solid tumor such as melanoma, head and neck, liver or kidney cancer. The sample in question was CD4+ or CD8+ T cells sorted from blood, obtained in a trial of the OX40 agonist ivuxolimab. This CDR3 reads CASSINRVNTEAFF. CDR3 bases: TGTGCCAGCAGTATTAACAGGGTCAACACTGAAGCTTTCTTT.